This TCR beta chain was identified in a study of cytomegalovirus exposure and HLA in healthy donors. Remarks on this clone: The antigen remains undetermined.

Study-level points and caveats: Previous analysis showed most TCR beta V segments were productive about 87% or about 30% of the time. It was taken for granted in presence/absence analyses that sequencing depth across donors was roughly uniform. Some highly shared sequence variants likely arose as a pipeline artifact.

The PCR made use of 60 Vbeta and 13 Jbeta primers. Sequenced by immunoSEQ multiplex PCR; TCRdb stores in-frame clones only, minus some. The sample lists 85,000 to 120,000 clones, 75% occurring once. V trimming: 3 bases; J trimming: 3 bases; junction bases outside the gene matches: 2. Germline V gene sequence: CDR1 MNHNS, CDR2 SASEGT. The CDR3 has 16 amino acids. Sequences were obtained from PBMCs. V is TRBV6-1 and J is TRBJ2-3, with TRBD2 matching over 14 bases. The clonotype comes from a man aged 40-55 years in good health and CMV-seronegative. DNA of the CDR3: TGTGCCAGCAGTGAGACTAGCGGGGGGGCGACAGATACGCAGTATTTT. It is translated as CASSETSGGATDTQYF.